This is a list of T cell receptor beta chains from one sample in a study of CD8 T cells in Susac syndrome. One entry per CDR3 protein, called by TCRdb with MiXCR from the immunoSEQ multiplex PCR reads. This sample has some 150,000 distinct CDR3 sequences, with around 95% found just once. Input material: CD8+ T cells from PBMCs. These receptors were taken from a human donor with multiple sclerosis. CDR3s include the opening cysteine and the closing phenylalanine or tryptophan. D genes are given only for firm matches. Clone sizes are given selectively: once, few, many, or a class where the clone is expanded.

V gene: TRBV19
D gene: NA
clone size: NA
J gene: TRBJ1-2
CDR3 DNA: TGTGCCAGTAGTATAGCGGCGGGCTACACCTTC
CDR3 protein: CASSIAAGYTF

V gene: TRBV9
D gene: NA
clone size: NA
J gene: TRBJ2-3
CDR3 DNA: TGTGCCAGCAGCGTAGCTCCCGTAGATACGCAGTATTTT
CDR3 protein: CASSVAPVDTQYF

V gene: TRBV27
D gene: NA
clone size: NA
J gene: TRBJ2-3
CDR3 DNA: TGTGCCAGCGGGAGGGGGCGAACAGATACGCAGTATTTT
CDR3 protein: CASGRGRTDTQYF

V gene: TRBV9
D gene: TRBD2
clone size: NA
J gene: TRBJ2-1
CDR3 DNA: TGTGCCAGCAGCGTAGAGTGGGTAGCGGGGACTAATGAGCAGTTCTTC
CDR3 protein: CASSVEWVAGTNEQFF

V gene: TRBV24-1
D gene: TRBD2
clone size: NA
J gene: TRBJ2-1
CDR3 DNA: TGTGCCACCAGCTTAGCGGGGGGTCGGGAGCAGTTCTTC
CDR3 protein: CATSLAGGREQFF

V gene: TRBV11-2
D gene: TRBD1
clone size: NA
J gene: TRBJ2-7
CDR3 DNA: TGTGCCAGCAGCTCTTTCGACAGGGAGCCCTACGAGCAGTACTTC
CDR3 protein: CASSSFDREPYEQYF

V gene: TRBV9
D gene: NA
clone size: few
J gene: TRBJ2-7
CDR3 DNA: TGTGCCAGCAGCGTCGGCAAGGGCGCCTACGAGCAGTACTTC
CDR3 protein: CASSVGKGAYEQYF

V gene: TRBV21-1
D gene: NA
clone size: NA
J gene: TRBJ2-5
CDR3 DNA: TGTGCCAGCAGGACCGGGACAGGGTGGAAGACCCAGTACTTC
CDR3 protein: CASRTGTGWKTQYF

V gene: TRBV5-6
D gene: NA
clone size: NA
J gene: TRBJ1-6
CDR3 DNA: TGTGCCAGCACCCGTGGAGGGCAGGGTAATTCACCCCTCCACTTT
CDR3 protein: CASTRGGQGNSPLHF

V gene: TRBV27
D gene: TRBD1
clone size: NA
J gene: TRBJ2-1
CDR3 DNA: TGTGCCAGCAGGCCCGGGACAGGAGGGTGGAATGAGCAGTTCTTC
CDR3 protein: CASRPGTGGWNEQFF

V gene: TRBV28
D gene: TRBD1
clone size: NA
J gene: TRBJ1-2
CDR3 DNA: TGTGCCAGCAGTTCAACGGACAGGGGAACCTACTATGGCTACACCTTC
CDR3 protein: CASSSTDRGTYYGYTF

V gene: TRBV20-1
D gene: TRBD2
clone size: NA
J gene: TRBJ2-5
CDR3 DNA: TGCAGTGCTAGATGGGGACTAGCAGTGGAAGCGCCCCAAGAGACCCAGTACTTC
CDR3 protein: CSARWGLAVEAPQETQYF

V gene: TRBV20-1
D gene: NA
clone size: NA
J gene: TRBJ2-7
CDR3 DNA: TGCAGTGCTAGATCCTTGCAGTCTTACGAGCAGTACTTC
CDR3 protein: CSARSLQSYEQYF

V gene: TRBV25-1
D gene: NA
clone size: NA
J gene: TRBJ2-7
CDR3 DNA: TGTGCCAGCAGTGAAGCGGATGTCTACGAGCAGTACTTC
CDR3 protein: CASSEADVYEQYF

V gene: TRBV20-1
D gene: NA
clone size: NA
J gene: TRBJ2-1
CDR3 DNA: TGCAGTGCTAGAGATGAAAACACCTACAATGAGCAGTTCTTC
CDR3 protein: CSARDENTYNEQFF

V gene: TRBV5-1
D gene: NA
clone size: NA
J gene: TRBJ2-7
CDR3 DNA: TGCGCCAGCAGCTTGGAGTTTGGCGCGGGGTACTACGAGCAGTACTTC
CDR3 protein: CASSLEFGAGYYEQYF

V gene: TRBV2
D gene: NA
clone size: NA
J gene: TRBJ2-2
CDR3 DNA: TGTGCCAGCAGTGTCCCAGGGACGACGAACACCGGGGAGCTGTTTTTT
CDR3 protein: CASSVPGTTNTGELFF

V gene: TRBV20-1
D gene: NA
clone size: NA
J gene: TRBJ2-7
CDR3 DNA: TGCAGTGCGGGACCGATAGACTACGAGCAGTACTTC
CDR3 protein: CSAGPIDYEQYF

V gene: TRBV3-1
D gene: NA
clone size: NA
J gene: TRBJ2-1
CDR3 DNA: TGTGCCAGCAGCCAGGATAGCTCCTACAATGAGCAGTTCTTC
CDR3 protein: CASSQDSSYNEQFF

V gene: TRBV7-9
D gene: NA
clone size: NA
J gene: TRBJ2-1
CDR3 DNA: TGTGCCAGCAGCTTACCGCTAAGCGGTGAGCAGTTCTTC
CDR3 protein: CASSLPLSGEQFF

V gene: TRBV7-9
D gene: TRBD1
clone size: NA
J gene: TRBJ2-7
CDR3 DNA: TGTGCCAGCAGCCTCCCTCCGGGACAGGGCCCTGAGCAGTACTTC
CDR3 protein: CASSLPPGQGPEQYF

V gene: TRBV12-3/TRBV12-4
D gene: NA
clone size: NA
J gene: TRBJ1-5
CDR3 DNA: TGTGCCAGTCATGCGGGAGGCAATCAGCCCCAGCATTTT
CDR3 protein: CASHAGGNQPQHF

V gene: TRBV20-1
D gene: NA
clone size: NA
J gene: TRBJ2-2
CDR3 DNA: TGCAGTGCTAGAGGAAGCCAATACGGGGAGCTGTTTTTT
CDR3 protein: CSARGSQYGELFF

V gene: TRBV29-1
D gene: NA
clone size: NA
J gene: TRBJ2-1
CDR3 DNA: TGCAGCGCCGAATTCCAGGGCGGCTACAATGAGCAGTTCTTC
CDR3 protein: CSAEFQGGYNEQFF

V gene: TRBV29-1
D gene: NA
clone size: NA
J gene: TRBJ1-1
CDR3 DNA: TGCAGCGTGACCCGGCCGCCCGAGGCTTTCTTT
CDR3 protein: CSVTRPPEAFF

V gene: TRBV14
D gene: NA
clone size: NA
J gene: TRBJ2-5
CDR3 DNA: TGTGCCAGCAGCCAAGATTGGGAGACCCAGTACTTC
CDR3 protein: CASSQDWETQYF

V gene: TRBV3-1
D gene: NA
clone size: NA
J gene: TRBJ2-2
CDR3 DNA: TGTGCCAGCAGCGGGGGAGCCGGGGAGCTGTTTTTT
CDR3 protein: CASSGGAGELFF

V gene: TRBV2
D gene: NA
clone size: NA
J gene: TRBJ2-7
CDR3 DNA: TGTGCCAGCAGGGGGGGATATCAGTACTTC
CDR3 protein: CASRGGYQYF

V gene: TRBV27
D gene: NA
clone size: NA
J gene: TRBJ2-1
CDR3 DNA: TGTGCCAGCAGTTCCCGACGACAGGATAGCTCCTACAATGAGCAGTTCTTC
CDR3 protein: CASSSRRQDSSYNEQFF

V gene: TRBV6-5
D gene: NA
clone size: NA
J gene: TRBJ2-6
CDR3 DNA: TGTGCCAGCAGTTACTCCCGGTCTGGGGCCAACGTCCTGACTTTC
CDR3 protein: CASSYSRSGANVLTF

V gene: TRBV7-9
D gene: NA
clone size: NA
J gene: TRBJ2-2
CDR3 DNA: TGTGCCAGCAGCCCAGAGAACACCGGGGAGCTGTTTTTT
CDR3 protein: CASSPENTGELFF

V gene: TRBV15
D gene: TRBD1
clone size: NA
J gene: TRBJ2-7
CDR3 DNA: TGTGCCACCAGCGCTGGACAGGGGCTCGACGAGCAGTACTTC
CDR3 protein: CATSAGQGLDEQYF

V gene: TRBV30
D gene: TRBD1
clone size: NA
J gene: TRBJ1-2
CDR3 DNA: TGTGCCTGGAGTACCGGGACAGGGGCTGGGTATGGCTACACCTTC
CDR3 protein: CAWSTGTGAGYGYTF

V gene: TRBV27
D gene: NA
clone size: NA
J gene: TRBJ2-7
CDR3 DNA: TGTGCCAGCAGTTTATCCAGGGCGAGAGTTCGCAACGAGCAGTACTTC
CDR3 protein: CASSLSRARVRNEQYF

V gene: TRBV29-1
D gene: NA
clone size: NA
J gene: TRBJ1-1
CDR3 DNA: TGCAGCGCCTCCAGGGAGAACACTGAAGCTTTCTTT
CDR3 protein: CSASRENTEAFF

V gene: TRBV6-2/TRBV6-3
D gene: NA
clone size: NA
J gene: TRBJ2-2
CDR3 DNA: TGTGCCAGCAGTCAAGCAGAGTTCGAAACCGGGGAGCTGTTTTTT
CDR3 protein: CASSQAEFETGELFF

V gene: TRBV27
D gene: TRBD1
clone size: NA
J gene: TRBJ2-1
CDR3 DNA: TGTGCCAGCAGTTTAAGGACAGGGAACAATGAGCAGTTCTTC
CDR3 protein: CASSLRTGNNEQFF

V gene: TRBV24-1
D gene: TRBD1
clone size: NA
J gene: TRBJ2-1
CDR3 DNA: TGTGCCACCAGTGATTTGACAGGGGGCGCGAACAATGAGCAGTTCTTC
CDR3 protein: CATSDLTGGANNEQFF

V gene: TRBV9
D gene: NA
clone size: NA
J gene: TRBJ1-1
CDR3 DNA: TGTGCCAGCAGCGTAGTGTCGAACACTGAAGCTTTCTTT
CDR3 protein: CASSVVSNTEAFF

V gene: TRBV6-6
D gene: NA
clone size: few
J gene: TRBJ2-7
CDR3 DNA: TGTGCTGGGGGAGACTACGAGCAGTACTTC
CDR3 protein: CAGGDYEQYF

V gene: TRBV5-1
D gene: NA
clone size: NA
J gene: TRBJ2-3
CDR3 DNA: TGCGCCAGCAGCAAAAGCCCAGATACGCAGTATTTT
CDR3 protein: CASSKSPDTQYF

V gene: TRBV7-8
D gene: NA
clone size: NA
J gene: TRBJ2-3
CDR3 DNA: TGTGCCAGCAGCCTCCCCCTAGACGGGGGCACAGATACGCAGTATTTT
CDR3 protein: CASSLPLDGGTDTQYF

V gene: TRBV3-1
D gene: NA
clone size: NA
J gene: TRBJ2-7
CDR3 DNA: TGTGCCAGCAGCCCCGGCAGGGGTCCTGCCTACGAGCAGTACTTC
CDR3 protein: CASSPGRGPAYEQYF

V gene: TRBV27
D gene: TRBD2
clone size: NA
J gene: TRBJ2-7
CDR3 DNA: TGTGCCAGCAGATATAGCGGGGGAAGACAAGAGCAGTACTTC
CDR3 protein: CASRYSGGRQEQYF

V gene: TRBV9
D gene: NA
clone size: NA
J gene: TRBJ1-1
CDR3 DNA: TGTGCCAGCAGCGTAGAACATAAGGCTGGAACTGAAGCTTTCTTT
CDR3 protein: CASSVEHKAGTEAFF

V gene: TRBV29-1
D gene: TRBD1
clone size: once
J gene: TRBJ1-1
CDR3 DNA: TGCAGCGTGGGGGGACAGCTTAACACTGAAGCTTTCTTT
CDR3 protein: CSVGGQLNTEAFF

V gene: TRBV2
D gene: NA
clone size: NA
J gene: TRBJ2-1
CDR3 DNA: TGTGCCACGGGCCCCGAGGGGGATGAGCAGTTCTTC
CDR3 protein: CATGPEGDEQFF

V gene: TRBV9
D gene: NA
clone size: NA
J gene: TRBJ2-3
CDR3 DNA: TGTGCCAGCAGCGCTGGAGATACGCAGTATTTT
CDR3 protein: CASSAGDTQYF

V gene: TRBV20-1
D gene: NA
clone size: NA
J gene: TRBJ2-1
CDR3 DNA: TGCAGTGCTAAACGGGACGGGAATGAGCAGTTCTTC
CDR3 protein: CSAKRDGNEQFF

V gene: TRBV9
D gene: NA
clone size: NA
J gene: TRBJ2-1
CDR3 DNA: TGTGCCAGCAGCCCCACGTGGAATGAGCAGTTCTTC
CDR3 protein: CASSPTWNEQFF